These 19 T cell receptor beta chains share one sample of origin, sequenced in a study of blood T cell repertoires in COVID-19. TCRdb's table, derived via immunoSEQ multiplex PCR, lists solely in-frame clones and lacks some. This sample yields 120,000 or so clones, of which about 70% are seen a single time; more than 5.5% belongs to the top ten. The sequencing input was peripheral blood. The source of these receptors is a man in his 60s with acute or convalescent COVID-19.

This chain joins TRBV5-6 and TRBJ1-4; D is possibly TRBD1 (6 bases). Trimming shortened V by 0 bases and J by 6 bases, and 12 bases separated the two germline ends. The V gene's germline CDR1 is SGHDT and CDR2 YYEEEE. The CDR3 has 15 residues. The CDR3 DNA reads TGTGCCAGCAGCTTGGTGGGGGCTGCGGATGAAAAACTGTTTTTT. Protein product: CASSLVGAADEKLFF. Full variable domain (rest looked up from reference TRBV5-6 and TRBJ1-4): DAGVTQSPTHLIKTRGQQVTLRCSPKSGHDTVSWYQQALGQGPQFIFQYYEEEERQRGNFPDRFSGHQFPNYSSELNVNALLLGDSALYLCASSLVGAADEKLFFGSGTQLSVL.

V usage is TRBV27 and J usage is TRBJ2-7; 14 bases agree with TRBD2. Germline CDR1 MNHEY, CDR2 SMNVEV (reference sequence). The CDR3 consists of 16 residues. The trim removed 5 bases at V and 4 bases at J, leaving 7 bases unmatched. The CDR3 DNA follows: TGTGCCAGCAGTCGTAGACTAGCGGGAGGGGTTTACGAGCAGTACTTC. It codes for CASSRRLAGGVYEQYF.

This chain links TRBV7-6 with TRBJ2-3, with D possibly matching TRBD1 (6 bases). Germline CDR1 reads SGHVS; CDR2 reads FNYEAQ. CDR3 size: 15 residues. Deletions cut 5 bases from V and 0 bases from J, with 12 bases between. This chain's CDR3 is CASSLMGASTDTQYF. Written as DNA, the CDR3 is TGTGCCAGCAGCCTCATGGGGGCTAGCACAGATACGCAGTATTTT.

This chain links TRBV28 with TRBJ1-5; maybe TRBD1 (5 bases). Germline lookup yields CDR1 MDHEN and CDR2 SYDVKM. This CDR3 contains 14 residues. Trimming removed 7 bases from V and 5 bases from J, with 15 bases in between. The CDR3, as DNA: TGTGCCAGCATACAGGCAGGGCCGGATCAGCCCCAGCATTTT. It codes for CASIQAGPDQPQHF.

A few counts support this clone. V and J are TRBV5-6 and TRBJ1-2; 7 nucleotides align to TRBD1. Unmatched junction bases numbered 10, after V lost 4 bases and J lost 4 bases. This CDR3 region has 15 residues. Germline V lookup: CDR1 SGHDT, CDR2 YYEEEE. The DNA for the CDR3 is TGTGCCAGCAGCCGGGGACAGATGCTATTCTATGGCTACACCTTC. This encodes CASSRGQMLFYGYTF.

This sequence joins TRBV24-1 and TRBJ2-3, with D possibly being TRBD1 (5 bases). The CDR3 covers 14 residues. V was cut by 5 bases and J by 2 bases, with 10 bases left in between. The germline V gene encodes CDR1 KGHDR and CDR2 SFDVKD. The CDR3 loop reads CATSAKGATDTQYF. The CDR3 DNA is TGTGCCACCAGTGCCAAAGGGGCCACAGATACGCAGTATTTT.

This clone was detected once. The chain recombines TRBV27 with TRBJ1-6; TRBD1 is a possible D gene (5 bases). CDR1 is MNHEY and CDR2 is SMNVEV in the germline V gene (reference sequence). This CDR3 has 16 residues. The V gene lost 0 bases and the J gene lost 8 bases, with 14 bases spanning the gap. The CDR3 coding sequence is TGTGCCAGCAGTTTATCCGGGCCAGGGTTTGATTCACCCCTCCACTTT. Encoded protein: CASSLSGPGFDSPLHF.

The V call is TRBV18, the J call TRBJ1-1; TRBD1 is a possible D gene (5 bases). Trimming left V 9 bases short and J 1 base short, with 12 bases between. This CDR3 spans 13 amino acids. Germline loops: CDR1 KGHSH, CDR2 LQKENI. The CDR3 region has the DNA TGTGCCAGTCTCAGGGCCGGGAACACTGAAGCTTTCTTT. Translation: CASLRAGNTEAFF.

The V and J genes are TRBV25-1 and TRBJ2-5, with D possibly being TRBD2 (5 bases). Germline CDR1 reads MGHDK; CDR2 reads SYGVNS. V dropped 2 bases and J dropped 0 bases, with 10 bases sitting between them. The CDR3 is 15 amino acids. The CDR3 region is CASSEGGGDQETQYF. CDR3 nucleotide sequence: TGTGCCAGCAGTGAAGGAGGAGGAGACCAAGAGACCCAGTACTTC. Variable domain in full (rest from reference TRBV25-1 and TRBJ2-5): EADIYQTPRYLVIGTGKKITLECSQTMGHDKMYWYQQDPGMELHLIHYSYGVNSTEKGDLSSESTVSRIRTEHFPLTLESARPSHTSQYLCASSEGGGDQETQYFGPGTRLLVL.

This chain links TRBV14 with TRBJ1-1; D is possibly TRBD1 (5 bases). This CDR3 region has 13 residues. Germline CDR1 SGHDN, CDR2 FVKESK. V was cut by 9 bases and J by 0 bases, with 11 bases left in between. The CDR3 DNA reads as TGTGCCAGTACAGGTTTCATGAACACTGAAGCTTTCTTT. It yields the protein CASTGFMNTEAFF.

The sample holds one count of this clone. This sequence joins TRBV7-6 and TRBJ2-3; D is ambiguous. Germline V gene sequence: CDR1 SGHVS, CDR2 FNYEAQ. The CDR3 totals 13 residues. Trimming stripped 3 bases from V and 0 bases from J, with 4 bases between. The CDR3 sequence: CASSFGSTDTQYF. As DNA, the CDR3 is TGTGCCAGCAGCTTTGGCAGCACAGATACGCAGTATTTT.

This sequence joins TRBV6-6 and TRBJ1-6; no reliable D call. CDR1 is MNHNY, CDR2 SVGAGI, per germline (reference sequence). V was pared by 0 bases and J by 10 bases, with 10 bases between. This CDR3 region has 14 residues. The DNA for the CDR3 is TGTGCCAGCAGTTACTCGAGTGGGCAGTCACCCCTCCACTTT. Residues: CASSYSSGQSPLHF.

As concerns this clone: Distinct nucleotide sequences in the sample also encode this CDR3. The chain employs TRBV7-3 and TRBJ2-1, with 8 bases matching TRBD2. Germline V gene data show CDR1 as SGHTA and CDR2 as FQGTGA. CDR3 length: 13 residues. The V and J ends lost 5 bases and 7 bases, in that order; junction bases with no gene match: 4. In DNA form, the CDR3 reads TGTGCCAGCAGCGCCGGACTAGCTAATGAGCAGTTCTTC. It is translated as CASSAGLANEQFF.

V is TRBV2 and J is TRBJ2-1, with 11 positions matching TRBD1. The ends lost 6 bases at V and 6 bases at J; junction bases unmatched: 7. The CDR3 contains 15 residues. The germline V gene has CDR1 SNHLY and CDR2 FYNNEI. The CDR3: CASSADRGLLNEQFF. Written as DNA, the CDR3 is TGTGCCAGCAGCGCGGACAGGGGGCTTCTCAATGAGCAGTTCTTC. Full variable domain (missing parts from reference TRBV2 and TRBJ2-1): EPEVTQTPSHQVTQMGQEVILRCVPISNHLYFYWYRQILGQKVEFLVSFYNNEISEKSEIFDDQFSVERPDGSNFTLKIRSTKLEDSAMYFCASSADRGLLNEQFFGPGTRLTVL.

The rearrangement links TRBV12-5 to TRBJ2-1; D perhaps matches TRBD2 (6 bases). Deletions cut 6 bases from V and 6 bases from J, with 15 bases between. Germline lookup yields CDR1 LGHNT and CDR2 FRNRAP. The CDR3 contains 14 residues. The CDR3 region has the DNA TGTGCTAGTGGCCCCGGGACTGACGGCAATGAGCAGTTCTTC. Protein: CASGPGTDGNEQFF. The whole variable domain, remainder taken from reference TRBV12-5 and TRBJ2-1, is DARVTQTPRHKVTEMGQEVTMRCQPILGHNTVFWYRQTMMQGLELLAYFRNRAPLDDSGMPKDRFSAEMPDATLATLKIQPSEPRDSAVYFCASGPGTDGNEQFFGPGTRLTVL.

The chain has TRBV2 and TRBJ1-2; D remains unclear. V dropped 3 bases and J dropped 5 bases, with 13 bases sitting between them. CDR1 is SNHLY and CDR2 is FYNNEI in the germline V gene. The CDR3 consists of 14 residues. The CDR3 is CASSDAGEWYGYTF. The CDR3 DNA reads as TGTGCCAGCAGTGATGCGGGCGAATGGTATGGCTACACCTTC. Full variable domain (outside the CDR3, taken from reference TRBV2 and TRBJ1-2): EPEVTQTPSHQVTQMGQEVILRCVPISNHLYFYWYRQILGQKVEFLVSFYNNEISEKSEIFDDQFSVERPDGSNFTLKIRSTKLEDSAMYFCASSDAGEWYGYTFGSGTRLTVV.

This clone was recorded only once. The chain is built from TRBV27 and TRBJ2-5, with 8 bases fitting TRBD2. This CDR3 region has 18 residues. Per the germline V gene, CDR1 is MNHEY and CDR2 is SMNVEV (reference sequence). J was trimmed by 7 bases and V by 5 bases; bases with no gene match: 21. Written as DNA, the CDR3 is TGTGCCAGCAGTCCACACCGGGGGAGCGGGGGCCCCTCGGGGACCCAGTACTTC. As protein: CASSPHRGSGGPSGTQYF.

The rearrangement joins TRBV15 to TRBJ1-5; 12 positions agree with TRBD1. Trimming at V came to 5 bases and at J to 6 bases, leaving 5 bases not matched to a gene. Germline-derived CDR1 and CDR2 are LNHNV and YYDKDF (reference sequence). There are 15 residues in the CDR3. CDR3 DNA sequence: TGTGCCACCAGCGTGGGACAGGGGGCGACTCAGCCCCAGCATTTT. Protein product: CATSVGQGATQPQHF.

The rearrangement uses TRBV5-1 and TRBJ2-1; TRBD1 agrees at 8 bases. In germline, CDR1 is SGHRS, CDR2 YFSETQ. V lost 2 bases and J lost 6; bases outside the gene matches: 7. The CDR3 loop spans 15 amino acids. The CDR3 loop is CASSFSGTGFNEQFF. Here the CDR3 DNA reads TGCGCCAGCAGCTTCTCCGGGACAGGTTTCAATGAGCAGTTCTTC. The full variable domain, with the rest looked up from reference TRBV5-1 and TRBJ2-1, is KAGVTQTPRYLIKTRGQQVTLSCSPISGHRSVSWYQQTPGQGLQFLFEYFSETQRNKGNFPGRFSGRQFSNSRSEMNVSTLELGDSALYLCASSFSGTGFNEQFFGPGTRLTVL.